These 27 T cell receptor beta chains were sequenced from one sample in a study of CD8+ T cells in alopecia areata. Sample treatment: oral pan-JAK inhibitor, 5-10 mg twice daily. Following extraction, RNA underwent reverse transcription to cDNA, which served as the sequencing template. Produced via immunoSEQ multiplex PCR; TCRdb's table is partial and in-frame only. The table lists around 100,000 clones, just over 85% of them singletons. The starting material was CD8+ T cells sorted from blood, obtained between weeks 30 and 35, from a patient treated with tofacitinib. The source is a human donor with alopecia areata.

The chain uses TRBV6-6 and TRBJ2-7; 8 bases agree with TRBD1. The V segment lost 8 bases and the J segment 4 bases; nucleotides outside the gene matches: 16. The V gene's germline CDR1 is MNHNY and CDR2 SVGAGI (reference sequence). CDR3 length equals 16 residues. The CDR3 here is CASSQTKGQEKYEQYF. Written as DNA, the CDR3 is TGTGCCAGCTCCCAAACCAAGGGACAGGAGAAATACGAGCAGTACTTC.

The J gene is TRBJ2-1, the V gene TRBV29-1, with TRBD2 matching 8 bases. From germline, CDR1 is SQVTM and CDR2 ANQGSEA. The CDR3 sequence is 15 residues long. V shed 3 bases, J shed 3 bases, and the junction held 7 bases outside the gene matches. The CDR3 reads CSVEVSGAYYNEQFF. The CDR3 region has the DNA TGCAGCGTTGAGGTTAGCGGGGCCTACTACAATGAGCAGTTCTTC.

This chain connects TRBV27 to TRBJ2-7, with D possibly being TRBD1 (6 bases). The germline gives CDR1 MNHEY, CDR2 SMNVEV (reference sequence). The CDR3 length is 16 residues. Trimming pared 2 bases from V and 4 bases from J, leaving 18 bases between. CDR3 protein: CASSLRGLGGYYEQYF. The CDR3 nucleotides are TGTGCCAGCAGTTTAAGGGGCCTTGGGGGCTATTACGAGCAGTACTTC.

The J gene is TRBJ2-5, the V gene TRBV27; 7 nucleotides match TRBD2. The V segment lost 4 bases and the J segment 0 bases; nucleotides outside the gene matches: 5. The CDR3 is made up of 15 amino acids. Germline assignment: CDR1 MNHEY and CDR2 SMNVEV (reference sequence). CDR3 DNA sequence: TGTGCCAGCAGTTGGGGCGGGGGAAACCAAGAGACCCAGTACTTC. It encodes CASSWGGGNQETQYF.

The chain uses TRBV19 and TRBJ2-5; TRBD2 is a possible D gene (5 bases). V dropped 5 bases and J dropped 5 bases, with 24 bases sitting between them. Germline CDR1 reads LNHDA; CDR2 reads SQIVND (reference sequence). CDR3 length: 17 amino acids. The CDR3 is CASSYAIFEITGETQYF. The CDR3, as DNA: TGTGCCAGTAGTTACGCGATTTTCGAGATTACGGGGGAGACCCAGTACTTC.

This chain links TRBV7-9 with TRBJ2-7; 7 positions agree with TRBD1. J was trimmed by 3 bases and V by 6 bases; bases with no gene match: 5. The germline V gene encodes CDR1 SEHNR and CDR2 FQNEAQ (reference sequence). The CDR3 consists of 13 residues. The CDR3 loop is CASSGTEVYEQYF. CDR3 coding DNA: TGTGCCAGCAGTGGGACAGAAGTCTACGAGCAGTACTTC.

The V and J genes are TRBV11-1 and TRBJ2-7; no clear D. This CDR3 has 13 residues. Germline-derived CDR1 and CDR2 are SGHAT and FQDESV (reference sequence). With 5 bases removed from V and 2 bases from J, the gap between germline ends came to 10 bases. The CDR3 DNA reads as TGTGCCAGCAGCCACTCCTCGGCCTACGAGCAGTACTTC. As protein: CASSHSSAYEQYF.

The chain recombines TRBV6-5 with TRBJ1-1; 8 bases map to TRBD1. The V and J ends lost 0 bases and 3 bases, in that order; junction bases with no gene match: 0. The CDR3 runs 14 residues. Per germline, CDR1 MNHEY and CDR2 SVGAGI. The CDR3 nucleotides are TGTGCCAGCAGTTACTCGGACAGGGACACTGAAGCTTTCTTT. This translates into CASSYSDRDTEAFF.

The chain combines TRBV4-1 with TRBJ2-1; 7 nucleotides match TRBD1. Per germline, CDR1 MGHRA and CDR2 YSYEKL. V gave up 0 bases and J gave up 4 bases; unmatched junction bases: 6. This CDR3 comprises 16 residues. CDR3 sequence reads: CASSQERGPAYNEQFF. The CDR3 nucleotides are TGCGCCAGCAGCCAAGAGAGGGGGCCCGCATACAATGAGCAGTTCTTC.

CDR3: CASSPGGSEKETQYF. The CDR3 DNA sequence: TGTGCCAGCAGCCCAGGGGGAAGCGAGAAAGAGACCCAGTACTTC. The chain uses TRBV7-9 and TRBJ2-5; 7 positions match TRBD1. V shed 5 bases, J shed 3 bases, and the junction held 9 bases outside the gene matches. Germline CDR1 is SEHNR and CDR2 is FQNEAQ (reference sequence). The CDR3 has 15 residues.

The chain employs TRBV5-4 and TRBJ2-5; D uncertain. V was trimmed by 0 bases and J by 0 bases, leaving 6 bases between them. This CDR3 is built from 14 residues. Germline lookup yields CDR1 SGHNT and CDR2 YYREEE (reference sequence). CDR3 nucleotide sequence: TGTGCCAGCAGCTTGGTGTCAGACCAAGAGACCCAGTACTTC. Translating gives CASSLVSDQETQYF.

This sequence joins TRBV7-2 and TRBJ2-5; tentatively, D is TRBD1 or TRBD2 (5 bases each). TRBJ2-7 matches the DNA end more closely, so the J call is doubtful. The germline V gene has CDR1 SGHTA and CDR2 FQGNSA. The CDR3 is 14 residues long. The CDR3, as DNA: TGTGCCAGCAGCTTAGTCGGGGCCAACTACGAGCAGTACTTC. Translated, it gives CASSLVGANYEQYF.

The chain has TRBV4-1 and TRBJ2-3; the match to TRBD2 covers 7 bases. The CDR3 covers 16 residues. After removal of 2 bases from V and 4 bases from J, the junction contained 9 bases not matched to a gene. Per the germline V gene, CDR1 is MGHRA and CDR2 is YSYEKL. CDR3 coding DNA: TGCGCCAGCAGCCAAAGGGCCAGCGGGGCCCCAGATACGCAGTATTTT. Protein: CASSQRASGAPDTQYF.

The chain employs TRBV10-1 and TRBJ2-3, with D perhaps being TRBD1 or TRBD2 (5 bases each). The CDR3 spans 14 residues. Germline values: CDR1 WNHNN, CDR2 SYGVQD (reference sequence). Trimming took off 10 bases at V and 0 bases at J, with 14 bases between the two ends. The CDR3 DNA reads as TGCGCCACCAGCCGGGACCAAAGCACAGATACGCAGTATTTT. Amino acid sequence: CATSRDQSTDTQYF.

This clone appeared once. V is TRBV27 and J is TRBJ2-1; 10 positions match TRBD2. The germline CDR1 and CDR2 sequences are MNHEY and SMNVEV (reference sequence). The trim removed 6 bases at V and 8 bases at J, leaving 7 bases unmatched. The CDR3 is 14 amino acids. DNA of the CDR3: TGTGCCAGCAGGGTAGCGGGGGGTGGTGATGAGCAGTTCTTC. As protein: CASRVAGGGDEQFF.

This clone was picked up one time. This chain links TRBV27 with TRBJ2-7, with a weak D call TRBD1 (5 bases). The ends were cut back, 0 bases at V and 3 bases at J, with 12 bases in the middle. CDR3 size: 15 residues. The germline CDR1 and CDR2 sequences are MNHEY and SMNVEV (reference sequence). The CDR3 protein is CASSLSSGLLYEQYF. In DNA, the CDR3 is TGTGCCAGCAGTTTATCGTCAGGGCTGCTCTACGAGCAGTACTTC.

The chain couples TRBV5-4 to TRBJ2-2; perhaps TRBD2 as D (5 bases). V was shortened by 0 bases and J by 5 bases, with 14 bases between the two germline ends. The CDR3 consists of 16 residues. CDR1 SGHNT and CDR2 YYREEE come from the germline V gene (reference sequence). CDR3 sequence: CASSLGLGRRTGELFF. The CDR3 nucleotides read TGTGCCAGCAGCTTGGGTTTGGGGAGAAGGACCGGGGAGCTGTTTTTT.

This clone showed up just a few times. The chain recombines TRBV29-1 with TRBJ2-1; D is perhaps TRBD1 or TRBD2 (5 bases each). The ends were cut back, 5 bases at V and 4 bases at J, with 15 bases in the middle. The germline gives CDR1 SQVTM, CDR2 ANQGSEA. This CDR3 spans 14 amino acids. The CDR3 here is CSVSAGTLYNEQFF. DNA for the CDR3: TGCAGCGTTTCCGCCGGGACCTTGTACAATGAGCAGTTCTTC.

CDR3 sequence (DNA): TGTGCCAGCAGCTCGACCGGGACGAGCTACGAGCAGTACTTC. Translating it yields CASSSTGTSYEQYF. This sequence joins TRBV7-9 and TRBJ2-7; TRBD1 or TRBD2 may be the D gene (5 bases each). Trimming removed 4 bases at V and 3 bases at J, with 13 bases between. The CDR3 is made up of 14 amino acids. Germline values: CDR1 SEHNR, CDR2 FQNEAQ (reference sequence).

This sequence joins TRBV2 and TRBJ2-2, with unresolved D. This CDR3 has 15 residues. Trimming removed 4 bases at V and 1 base at J, with 10 bases between. The germline gives CDR1 SNHLY, CDR2 FYNNEI. CDR3 protein: CASSGGRENTGELFF. In DNA, the CDR3 is TGTGCCAGCAGTGGCGGAAGAGAGAACACCGGGGAGCTGTTTTTT.

The rearrangement joins TRBV5-1 to TRBJ2-3; 13 nucleotides match TRBD2. With V trimmed by 5 bases and J by 4 bases, 7 bases remained unmatched. Germline V CDR1 and CDR2: SGHRS, YFSETQ. The length of the CDR3 is 16 residues. The CDR3 here is CASRRTLAGGPDTQYF. The DNA for the CDR3 is TGCGCCAGCAGACGCACACTAGCGGGGGGGCCAGATACGCAGTATTTT.

The rearrangement uses TRBV13 and TRBJ2-5, with TRBD1 matching 9 bases. Near its end, the DNA agrees better with TRBJ2-7, so the J call may be wrong. This CDR3 is 10 amino acids long. Germline V gene data show CDR1 as PRHDT and CDR2 as FYEKMQ (reference sequence). The CDR3 loop is CATDRGEQYF. CDR3 coding DNA: TGTGCCACGGACAGGGGCGAGCAGTACTTC.

This clone showed up just once. The sample has other DNA sequences that encode this CDR3 too. J is TRBJ1-1 and V is TRBV11-2; 7 bases are shared with TRBD1. The V gene's germline CDR1 is SGHAT and CDR2 FQNNGV. This CDR3 is 15 amino acids long. Trimming took 5 bases from V and 0 from J; bases not matched to a gene: 6. The CDR3 DNA follows: TGTGCCAGCAGCCCGCCGGGACAGATGAACACTGAAGCTTTCTTT. This gives the protein CASSPPGQMNTEAFF. Full variable domain (missing parts from reference TRBV11-2 and TRBJ1-1): EAGVAQSPRYKIIEKRQSVAFWCNPISGHATLYWYQQILGQGPKLLIQFQNNGVVDDSQLPKDRFSAERLKGVDSTLKIQPAKLEDSAVYLCASSPPGQMNTEAFFGQGTRLTVV.

This sequence joins TRBV18 and TRBJ1-1; D not certain. CDR1 KGHSH and CDR2 LQKENI come from the germline V gene. The CDR3 runs 14 residues. V lost 3 bases and J 1 base, leaving 9 bases between the germline ends. CDR3 nucleotide sequence: TGTGCCAGCTCACCGAAAAGAGGGAACACTGAAGCTTTCTTT. As protein: CASSPKRGNTEAFF. Together with reference TRBV18 and TRBJ1-1, the CDR3 gives the full variable domain: NAGVMQNPRHLVRRRGQEARLRCSPMKGHSHVYWYRQLPEEGLKFMVYLQKENIIDESGMPKERFSAEFPKEGPSILRIQQVVRGDSAAYFCASSPKRGNTEAFFGQGTRLTVV.

The gene calls are TRBV13 and TRBJ2-7; D is perhaps TRBD1 (6 bases). Germline-derived CDR1 and CDR2 are PRHDT and FYEKMQ (reference sequence). CDR3 length: 14 residues. V lost 4 bases and J 0 bases, leaving 10 bases between the germline ends. DNA for the CDR3: TGTGCCAGCAGCTCAACGGACAGCTCCTACGAGCAGTACTTC. Its translation is CASSSTDSSYEQYF.

Here the CDR3 reads CSVDLDRSEQYF. CDR3 sequence (DNA): TGCAGCGTTGACCTGGACAGGAGCGAGCAGTACTTC. The rearrangement links TRBV29-1 to TRBJ2-7, with 7 bases aligning to TRBD1. CDR3 length equals 12 residues. V trimming: 3 bases; J trimming: 6 bases; junction bases outside the gene matches: 5. The V gene's germline CDR1 is SQVTM and CDR2 ANQGSEA.

The V call is TRBV6-1, the J call TRBJ2-1, with 8 nucleotides matching TRBD2. With V trimmed by 3 bases and J by 6 bases, 10 bases remained unmatched. The CDR3 runs 16 residues. CDR1 MNHNS and CDR2 SASEGT come from the germline V gene. The CDR3 DNA follows: TGTGCCAGCAGTGATCACCAGCGGGAGTTACCCAATGAGCAGTTCTTC. Translated: CASSDHQRELPNEQFF.